This is a list of T cell receptor beta chains from one sample in a study of cytomegalovirus exposure and HLA in healthy donors. This table comes from immunoSEQ multiplex PCR, and its TCRdb copy is limited to in-frame clones, with some not included. The table lists roughly 180,000 clones, about four fifths of them singletons. The sample was PBMCs. The receptors stem from a girl aged 5 to 17 in good health and CMV-seropositive. CDR3s include the opening cysteine and the closing phenylalanine or tryptophan. Each record gives: D gene, V gene, J gene, clone size, CDR3 DNA, CDR3 protein. A D gene is named only where the DNA matches it firmly. Clone sizes are given selectively: once, few, many, or a class where the clone is expanded.

D: NA; V: TRBV6-4; J: TRBJ2-1; size: NA; DNA: TGTGCCAGCAGTGACTCGTCCAACAATGAGCAGTTCTTC; CDR3: CASSDSSNNEQFF
D: NA; V: TRBV10-3; J: TRBJ1-3; size: NA; DNA: TGTGCCATCAGTGAGCGGGGTGGAAACACCATATATTTT; CDR3: CAISERGGNTIYF
D: NA; V: TRBV6-5; J: TRBJ1-1; size: NA; DNA: TGTGCCAGCAGTTACTCGACTGGGAACACTGAAGCTTTCTTT; CDR3: CASSYSTGNTEAFF
D: TRBD2; V: TRBV15; J: TRBJ2-1; size: NA; DNA: TGTGCCACCAGCAGAGATAAGGCTAGCGGGGGGGTCTCCTACAATGAGCAGTTCTTC; CDR3: CATSRDKASGGVSYNEQFF
D: TRBD1; V: TRBV18; J: TRBJ1-5; size: NA; DNA: TGTGCCAGCTCACCCGGGACAGGGTCCCAGCCCCAGCATTTT; CDR3: CASSPGTGSQPQHF
D: TRBD2; V: TRBV10-3; J: TRBJ2-2; size: NA; DNA: TGTGCCACCAGCCCCAGCGGGGGGATGGCTGTCACCGGGGAGCTGTTTTTT; CDR3: CATSPSGGMAVTGELFF
D: NA; V: TRBV11-2; J: TRBJ1-3; size: NA; DNA: TGTGCCAGCAGCTTAGAGGCAGGCTCTGGAAACACCATATATTTT; CDR3: CASSLEAGSGNTIYF
D: NA; V: TRBV9; J: TRBJ2-1; size: NA; DNA: TGTGCCAGCAGCGCCAGACTAGTCAACCGCAATGAGCAGTTCTTC; CDR3: CASSARLVNRNEQFF
D: NA; V: TRBV29-1; J: TRBJ2-1; size: once; DNA: TGCAGCGTTGAAGAGGGGCAGGGGTGGGGTGAGCAGTTCTTC; CDR3: CSVEEGQGWGEQFF
D: NA; V: TRBV4-1; J: TRBJ1-1; size: NA; DNA: TGCGCCAGCAGCCAAGATTGGAGGGAGAACACTGAAGCTTTCTTT; CDR3: CASSQDWRENTEAFF
D: NA; V: TRBV5-8; J: TRBJ2-7; size: NA; DNA: TGTGCCAGCAAGTCCCCGGCGGGGAGCCCCTTGGCCTACGAGCAGTACTTC; CDR3: CASKSPAGSPLAYEQYF
D: TRBD1; V: TRBV19; J: TRBJ2-5; size: NA; DNA: TGTGCCAGTAGTGCCGGGACAGGGACTACCGGGACCCAGTACTTC; CDR3: CASSAGTGTTGTQYF
D: NA; V: TRBV7-2; J: TRBJ2-5; size: NA; DNA: TGTGCCAGCAGCTTATTCGCGGGGAGTACGGAAGAGACCCAGTACTTC; CDR3: CASSLFAGSTEETQYF
D: NA; V: TRBV9; J: TRBJ2-7; size: NA; DNA: TGTGCCAGCAGCGTAGGCCCGGGTCCGGGCTACGAGCAGTACTTC; CDR3: CASSVGPGPGYEQYF
D: NA; V: TRBV5-4; J: TRBJ2-5; size: NA; DNA: TGTGCCAGCAGCTTGGGACAGCAAGAGACCCAGTACTTC; CDR3: CASSLGQQETQYF
D: TRBD1; V: TRBV19; J: TRBJ2-3; size: once; DNA: TGTGCCAGTAGTCCGGGACAGACCACAGATACGCAGTATTTT; CDR3: CASSPGQTTDTQYF
D: NA; V: TRBV19; J: TRBJ1-2; size: NA; DNA: TGTGCCAGTAATACAGGGAACTATGGCTACACCTTC; CDR3: CASNTGNYGYTF
D: TRBD2; V: TRBV5-1; J: TRBJ2-3; size: few; DNA: TGCGCCAGCAGCTTGGGACTAGCTTTGGGGAGCACAGATACGCAGTATTTT; CDR3: CASSLGLALGSTDTQYF
D: TRBD2; V: TRBV11-3; J: TRBJ2-3; size: once; DNA: TGTGCCAGCAGCCTAGGCGGCGGGGGGTCCGCCGGGACGCAGTATTTT; CDR3: CASSLGGGGSAGTQYF
D: TRBD2; V: TRBV5-1; J: TRBJ2-1; size: once; DNA: TGCGCCAGCAGCTTGGACATAGCGGGCCCCTACAATGAGCAGTTCTTC; CDR3: CASSLDIAGPYNEQFF
D: NA; V: TRBV6-1; J: TRBJ1-1; size: once; DNA: TGTGCCAGCAGTGCTCTTCCGGAGTTGAACACTGAAGCTTTCTTT; CDR3: CASSALPELNTEAFF
D: TRBD2; V: TRBV7-2; J: TRBJ2-7; size: NA; DNA: TGTGCCAGCAGCTTGGCTAGCGGGGGGGCCTCCTACGAGCAGTACTTC; CDR3: CASSLASGGASYEQYF
D: TRBD1; V: TRBV7-2; J: TRBJ2-7; size: NA; DNA: TGTGCCAGCAGCTTAAGACAGGGTACGCAAATCTACGAGCAGTACTTC; CDR3: CASSLRQGTQIYEQYF
D: NA; V: TRBV1; J: TRBJ2-3; size: NA; DNA: TGCACCAGCAGCCACGGACTAGCGGGGTTGTGGGATACGCAGTATTTT; CDR3: CTSSHGLAGLWDTQYF
D: NA; V: TRBV27; J: TRBJ2-5; size: NA; DNA: TGTGCCAGCAGTGGGGGGACTGCTCAAGAGACCCAGTACTTC; CDR3: CASSGGTAQETQYF
D: NA; V: TRBV7-2; J: TRBJ1-2; size: NA; DNA: TGTGCCAGCAGCCGGGATCCAGCTTATGGCTACACCTTC; CDR3: CASSRDPAYGYTF
D: NA; V: TRBV6-6; J: TRBJ1-3; size: NA; DNA: TGTGCCAGCAGTTACCCGGGATTCTCTGGAAACACCATATATTTT; CDR3: CASSYPGFSGNTIYF
D: TRBD1; V: TRBV19; J: TRBJ1-6; size: NA; DNA: TGTGCCAGTAGTATCCCAGGGGGTACAAATTCACCCCTCCACTTT; CDR3: CASSIPGGTNSPLHF
D: NA; V: TRBV9; J: TRBJ2-1; size: NA; DNA: TGTGCCAGCAGCGTAGAGGGACTCCCCCATTTGGTTGAGCAGTTCTTC; CDR3: CASSVEGLPHLVEQFF
D: TRBD2; V: TRBV13; J: TRBJ2-3; size: NA; DNA: TGTGCCAGCAGCTTAGGGGGACTAGCGGGGACGCTAGTCACGCAGTATTTT; CDR3: CASSLGGLAGTLVTQYF
D: TRBD2; V: TRBV5-8; J: TRBJ2-3; size: NA; DNA: TGTGCCAGCAGCTTACCGGGACTAGCGGGGGGGCCTGGGGATACGCAGTATTTT; CDR3: CASSLPGLAGGPGDTQYF
D: NA; V: TRBV7-2; J: TRBJ2-7; size: NA; DNA: TGTGCCAGCAGCCCGACATGGGCAGTGTACGAGCAGTACTTC; CDR3: CASSPTWAVYEQYF
D: NA; V: TRBV5-1; J: TRBJ2-1; size: once; DNA: TGCGCCAGCAGCTTGGTAGGCAGGGCTTCCTACAATGAGCAGTTCTTC; CDR3: CASSLVGRASYNEQFF
D: TRBD2; V: TRBV9; J: TRBJ2-5; size: NA; DNA: TGTGCCAGCAGCGTAGCGGGAGGGGAGACCCAGTACTTC; CDR3: CASSVAGGETQYF
D: NA; V: TRBV7-9; J: TRBJ1-1; size: NA; DNA: TGTGCCAGCAGCTTAGTAAACACTGAAGCTTTCTTT; CDR3: CASSLVNTEAFF
D: TRBD2; V: TRBV7-2; J: TRBJ2-2; size: NA; DNA: TGTGCCACCAAAGCGGGGGGACTCAACACCGGGGAGCTGTTTTTT; CDR3: CATKAGGLNTGELFF
D: TRBD1; V: TRBV4-1; J: TRBJ2-7; size: NA; DNA: TGCGCCAGCAGCCTTGGGACAGGGGACATAAGGCAGTACTTC; CDR3: CASSLGTGDIRQYF
D: TRBD1; V: TRBV5-1; J: TRBJ2-7; size: NA; DNA: TGCGCCAGCAGAGGGACAGGGACATTTAAAGAGCAGTACTTC; CDR3: CASRGTGTFKEQYF
D: NA; V: TRBV5-4; J: TRBJ2-2; size: few; DNA: TGTGCCGAGCGGGCCGACACCGGGGAGCTGTTTTTT; CDR3: CAERADTGELFF
D: NA; V: TRBV6-5; J: TRBJ1-5; size: NA; DNA: TGTGCCAGCAGTTACTCGGGGAGGAGCAATCAGCCCCAGCATTTT; CDR3: CASSYSGRSNQPQHF
D: NA; V: TRBV9; J: TRBJ1-4; size: NA; DNA: TGTGCCAGCAGCGTACAGATTAATGAAAAACTGTTTTTT; CDR3: CASSVQINEKLFF
D: NA; V: TRBV30; J: TRBJ2-7; size: NA; DNA: TGTGCCTGGAGCAGGGAACCCTACGAGCAGTACTTC; CDR3: CAWSREPYEQYF
D: TRBD2; V: TRBV6-5; J: TRBJ2-7; size: NA; DNA: TGTGCCAGCACCCCCGGGTCGGGGGGGCCCTACGAGCAGTACTTC; CDR3: CASTPGSGGPYEQYF
D: TRBD1; V: TRBV7-2; J: TRBJ1-4; size: few; DNA: TGTGCCAGCAGCTGGACAGGGGGCGCTGGTGAAAAACTGTTTTTT; CDR3: CASSWTGGAGEKLFF
D: NA; V: TRBV7-7; J: TRBJ2-5; size: NA; DNA: TGTGCCAGCAGCTTAGGTCAGGCAGTCGAAGAGACCCAGTACTTC; CDR3: CASSLGQAVEETQYF
D: NA; V: TRBV19; J: TRBJ1-4; size: few; DNA: TGTGCCAGTAGTAGGGTCGGGTTTTATGAAAAACTGTTTTTT; CDR3: CASSRVGFYEKLFF
D: NA; V: TRBV5-1; J: TRBJ1-1; size: NA; DNA: TGCGCCAGCAAAAACTACGGGGGGGACACTGAAGCTTTCTTT; CDR3: CASKNYGGDTEAFF